These 7 T cell receptor beta chains came from one sample sequenced in a study of TIL therapy for anti-PD-1-resistant metastatic lung cancer. Regarding time point: pre-treatment sample, taken before nivolumab and TIL therapy. This was the immunoSEQ v3 assay. Profiled with immunoSEQ multiplex PCR; TCRdb holds only in-frame clones, not every one. The table lists more than 45,000 clones, roughly 84% of them singletons. The specimen was blood, collected at baseline. The receptors were sampled from a person aged 25 to 80 with non-small cell lung cancer.

The V call is TRBV4-2, the J call TRBJ2-6; no clear D gene. Germline V gene data show CDR1 as LGHNA and CDR2 as YNFKEQ. V was cut by 0 bases and J by 0 bases, with 9 bases left in between. The CDR3 extends over 17 amino acids. The CDR3 loop reads CASSQELGISGANVLTF. The CDR3 bases are TGTGCCAGCAGCCAAGAGCTGGGAATCTCTGGGGCCAACGTCCTGACTTTC.

This chain connects TRBV19 to TRBJ2-3, with D possibly TRBD1 on 5 matching bases. The CDR3 contains 16 residues. Germline values: CDR1 LNHDA, CDR2 SQIVND (reference sequence). V shed 5 bases and J shed 0 bases, with 15 bases lying between them. The CDR3 bases are TGTGCCAGTAGTCAAAACCCGACAGCAAGCACAGATACGCAGTATTTT. Its protein is CASSQNPTASTDTQYF. Variable domain in full (rest from reference TRBV19 and TRBJ2-3): DGGITQSPKYLFRKEGQNVTLSCEQNLNHDAMYWYRQDPGQGLRLIYYSQIVNDFQKGDIAEGYSVSREKKESFPLTVTSAQKNPTAFYLCASSQNPTASTDTQYFGPGTRLTVL.

The chain employs TRBV11-2 and TRBJ1-3; TRBD1 agrees at 7 bases. CDR3 size: 14 residues. Trimming cost V 5 bases and J 4 bases; bases outside gene matches: 5. Germline V CDR1 and CDR2: SGHAT, FQNNGV. The CDR3 protein is CASSPGTDGNTIYF. In nucleotides, the CDR3 is TGTGCCAGCAGCCCGGGGACAGACGGAAACACCATATATTTT.

The chain links TRBV27 to TRBJ2-7, with D maybe TRBD2 (6 bases). This CDR3 is 14 amino acids long. Trimming left V 5 bases short and J 5 bases short, with 16 bases between. Germline CDR1 reads MNHEY; CDR2 reads SMNVEV (reference sequence). The CDR3 loop reads CASSLLGSGNEQYF. DNA for the CDR3: TGTGCCAGCAGTCTCCTGGGTAGCGGAAACGAGCAGTACTTC.

This chain connects TRBV29-1 to TRBJ2-2; D unclear. Germline values: CDR1 SQVTM, CDR2 ANQGSEA. CDR3 length equals 13 residues. Trimming stripped 7 bases from V and 1 base from J, with 10 bases between. In nucleotides, the CDR3 is TGCAGCGCCGTTAGCCGGAACACCGGGGAGCTGTTTTTT. Protein: CSAVSRNTGELFF.

This clone appeared a single time. The chain joins TRBV9 to TRBJ2-1; D unresolved. Trimming removed 3 bases from V and 2 bases from J, with 12 bases in between. Germline V gene sequence: CDR1 SGDLS, CDR2 YYNGEE. The CDR3 runs 15 residues. The CDR3 spells CASSAPVVAYNEQFF. In DNA, the CDR3 is TGTGCCAGCAGCGCGCCAGTGGTCGCCTACAATGAGCAGTTCTTC.

The rearrangement links TRBV11-2 to TRBJ2-5, with 8 positions matching TRBD1. The trim removed 1 base at V and 4 bases at J, leaving 5 bases unmatched. Germline V gene lookup returns CDR1 SGHAT and CDR2 FQNNGV. The CDR3 consists of 15 residues. The CDR3 sequence: CASSLGRQGAETQYF. CDR3 DNA sequence: TGTGCCAGCAGCTTAGGTCGGCAGGGGGCAGAGACCCAGTACTTC.